The clone carrying this TCR beta chain was counted between two and nine times. Antigen specificity is unknown. This sample stems from a study of response to subunit inactivated influenza vaccine. This CDR3 contains 15 residues. Germline-derived CDR1 and CDR2 are MNHNS and SASEGT. The junction had 3 bases not matched to a gene; V was cut back by 2 bases and J by 4 bases. TCRdb re-derived calls from the RT-PCR reads in MiXCR, one entry per CDR3 protein. The sample consists of about 540,000 distinct CDR3 sequences, approximately 14% of them appearing once. Study-wide results and limits: Authors suggested each seasonal flu vaccination may recruit only limited numbers of new T cells.

V gene TRBV6-1 combines with J gene TRBJ2-5; 11 nucleotides match TRBD2. The TCR was taken from a man aged 45-65 years who received an inactivated influenza vaccine. Sequenced here: PBMCs from blood, sampled 11 to 12 days after vaccination. The CDR3 region is CASSETSGGLETQYF. CDR3 sequence (DNA): TGTGCCAGCAGTGAAACTAGCGGGGGCCTAGAGACCCAGTACTTC.